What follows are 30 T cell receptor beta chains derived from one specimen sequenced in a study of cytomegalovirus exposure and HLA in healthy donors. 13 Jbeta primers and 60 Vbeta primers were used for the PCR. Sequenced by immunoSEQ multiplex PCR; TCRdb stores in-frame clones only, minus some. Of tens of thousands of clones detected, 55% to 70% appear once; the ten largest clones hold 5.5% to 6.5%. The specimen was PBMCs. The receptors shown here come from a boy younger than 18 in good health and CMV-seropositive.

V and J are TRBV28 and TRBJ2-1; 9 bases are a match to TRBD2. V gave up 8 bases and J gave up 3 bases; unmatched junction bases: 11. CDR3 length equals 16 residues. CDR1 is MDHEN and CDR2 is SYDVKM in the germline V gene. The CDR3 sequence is CASPPPGSGSYNEQFF. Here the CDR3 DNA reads TGTGCCAGCCCTCCTCCGGGTAGCGGGAGCTACAATGAGCAGTTCTTC.

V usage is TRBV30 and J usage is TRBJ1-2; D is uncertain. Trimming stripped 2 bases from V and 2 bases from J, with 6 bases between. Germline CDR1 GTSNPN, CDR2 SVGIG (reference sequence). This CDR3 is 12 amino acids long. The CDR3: CAWSPMNYGYTF. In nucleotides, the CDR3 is TGTGCCTGGAGTCCCATGAACTATGGCTACACCTTC. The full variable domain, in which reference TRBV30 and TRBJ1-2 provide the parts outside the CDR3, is SQTIHQWPATLVQPVGSPLSLECTVEGTSNPNLYWYRQAAGRGLQLLFYSVGIGQISSEVPQNLSASRPQDRQFILSSKKLLLSDSGFYLCAWSPMNYGYTFGSGTRLTVV.

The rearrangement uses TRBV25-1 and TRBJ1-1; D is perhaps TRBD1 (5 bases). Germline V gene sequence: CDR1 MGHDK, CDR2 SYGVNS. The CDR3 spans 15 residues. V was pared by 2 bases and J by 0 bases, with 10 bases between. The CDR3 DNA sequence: TGTGCCAGCAGTGAAAGGCGGGGGTTGAACACTGAAGCTTTCTTT. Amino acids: CASSERRGLNTEAFF.

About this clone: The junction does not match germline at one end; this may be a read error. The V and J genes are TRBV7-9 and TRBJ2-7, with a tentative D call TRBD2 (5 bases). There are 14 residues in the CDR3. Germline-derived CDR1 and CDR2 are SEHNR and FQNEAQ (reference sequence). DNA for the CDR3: TGTTCCAGCAGCCCTGGACGGAGGTCCTACGAGCAGTACTTC. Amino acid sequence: CSSSPGRRSYEQYF.

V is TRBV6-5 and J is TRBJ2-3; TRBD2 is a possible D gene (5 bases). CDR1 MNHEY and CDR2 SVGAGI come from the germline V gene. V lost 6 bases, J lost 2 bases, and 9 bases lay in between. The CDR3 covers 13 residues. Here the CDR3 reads CASSRGYTDTQYF. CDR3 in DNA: TGTGCCAGCAGCCGGGGTTACACAGATACGCAGTATTTT.

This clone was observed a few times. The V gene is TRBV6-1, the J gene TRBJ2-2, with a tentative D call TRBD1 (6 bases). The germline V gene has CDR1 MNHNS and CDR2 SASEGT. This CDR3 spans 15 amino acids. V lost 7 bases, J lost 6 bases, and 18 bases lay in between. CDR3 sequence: CASMRQGSLAGELFF. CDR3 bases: TGTGCCAGCATGAGGCAGGGGAGTTTGGCCGGGGAGCTGTTTTTT.

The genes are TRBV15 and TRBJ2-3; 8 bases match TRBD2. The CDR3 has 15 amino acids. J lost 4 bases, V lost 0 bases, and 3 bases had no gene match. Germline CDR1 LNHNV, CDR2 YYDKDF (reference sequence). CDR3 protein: CATSREAGGADTQYF. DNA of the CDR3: TGTGCCACCAGCAGAGAGGCGGGAGGCGCAGATACGCAGTATTTT.

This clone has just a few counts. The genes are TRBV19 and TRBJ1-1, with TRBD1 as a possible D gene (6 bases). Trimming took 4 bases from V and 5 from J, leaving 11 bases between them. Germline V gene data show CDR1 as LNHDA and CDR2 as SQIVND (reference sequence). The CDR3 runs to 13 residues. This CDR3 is CASSTATGTEAFF. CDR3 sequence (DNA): TGTGCCAGTAGTACGGCAACAGGGACTGAAGCTTTCTTT.

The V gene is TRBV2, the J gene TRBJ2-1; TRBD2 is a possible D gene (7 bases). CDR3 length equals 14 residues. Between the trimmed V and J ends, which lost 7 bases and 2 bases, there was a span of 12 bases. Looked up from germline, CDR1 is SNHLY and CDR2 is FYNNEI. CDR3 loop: CASIPGGPYNEQFF. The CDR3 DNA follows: TGTGCCAGCATACCGGGGGGCCCCTACAATGAGCAGTTCTTC.

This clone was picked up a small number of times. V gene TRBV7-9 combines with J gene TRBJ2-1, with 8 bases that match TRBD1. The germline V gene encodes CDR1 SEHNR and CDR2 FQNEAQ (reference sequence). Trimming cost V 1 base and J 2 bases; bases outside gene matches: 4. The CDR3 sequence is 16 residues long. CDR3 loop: CASSLVIQGAYNEQFF. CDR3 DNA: TGTGCCAGCAGCTTAGTAATACAGGGGGCCTACAATGAGCAGTTCTTC.

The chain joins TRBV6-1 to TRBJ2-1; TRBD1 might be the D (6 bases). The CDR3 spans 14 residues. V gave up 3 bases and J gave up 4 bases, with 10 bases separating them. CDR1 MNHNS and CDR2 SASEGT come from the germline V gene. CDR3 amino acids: CASSETTGYNEQFF. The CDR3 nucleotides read TGTGCCAGCAGTGAGACGACAGGTTACAATGAGCAGTTCTTC.

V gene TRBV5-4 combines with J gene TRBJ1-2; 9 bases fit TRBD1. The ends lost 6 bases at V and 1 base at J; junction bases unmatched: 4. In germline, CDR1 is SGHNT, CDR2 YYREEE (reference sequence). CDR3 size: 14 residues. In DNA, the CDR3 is TGTGCCAGCACCCCGACAGGGGGTAACTATGGCTACACCTTC. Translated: CASTPTGGNYGYTF.

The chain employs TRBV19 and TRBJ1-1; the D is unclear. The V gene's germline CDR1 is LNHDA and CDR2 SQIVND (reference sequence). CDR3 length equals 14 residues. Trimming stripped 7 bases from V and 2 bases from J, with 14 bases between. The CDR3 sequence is CASKKTTGNTEAFF. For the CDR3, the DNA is TGTGCCAGTAAAAAGACCACGGGAAACACTGAAGCTTTCTTT. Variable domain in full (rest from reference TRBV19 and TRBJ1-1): DGGITQSPKYLFRKEGQNVTLSCEQNLNHDAMYWYRQDPGQGLRLIYYSQIVNDFQKGDIAEGYSVSREKKESFPLTVTSAQKNPTAFYLCASKKTTGNTEAFFGQGTRLTVV.

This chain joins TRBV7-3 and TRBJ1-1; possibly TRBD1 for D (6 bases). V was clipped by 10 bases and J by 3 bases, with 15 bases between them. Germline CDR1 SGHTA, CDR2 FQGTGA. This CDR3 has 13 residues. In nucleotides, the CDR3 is TGTGCCACCCAACAGGGAAGGGACACTGAAGCTTTCTTT. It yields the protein CATQQGRDTEAFF.

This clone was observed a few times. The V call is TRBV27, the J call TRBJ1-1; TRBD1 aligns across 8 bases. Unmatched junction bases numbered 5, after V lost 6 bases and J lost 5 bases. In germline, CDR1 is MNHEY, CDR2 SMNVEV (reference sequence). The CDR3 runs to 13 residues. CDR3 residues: CASSMDRETEAFF. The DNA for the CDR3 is TGTGCCAGCAGCATGGACAGGGAAACTGAAGCTTTCTTT.

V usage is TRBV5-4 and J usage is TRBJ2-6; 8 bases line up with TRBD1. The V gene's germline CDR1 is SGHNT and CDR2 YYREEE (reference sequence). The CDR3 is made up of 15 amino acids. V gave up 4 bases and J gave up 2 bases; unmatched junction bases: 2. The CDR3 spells CASSPGGPGANVLTF. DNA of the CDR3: TGTGCCAGCAGCCCAGGGGGCCCTGGGGCCAACGTCCTGACTTTC.

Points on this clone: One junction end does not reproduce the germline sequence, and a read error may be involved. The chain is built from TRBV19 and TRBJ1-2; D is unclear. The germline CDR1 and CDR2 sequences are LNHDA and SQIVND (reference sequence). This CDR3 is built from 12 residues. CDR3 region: CASSNRYYGYPF. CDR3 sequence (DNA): TGTGCCAGTAGCAATAGATACTATGGCTACCCCTTC.

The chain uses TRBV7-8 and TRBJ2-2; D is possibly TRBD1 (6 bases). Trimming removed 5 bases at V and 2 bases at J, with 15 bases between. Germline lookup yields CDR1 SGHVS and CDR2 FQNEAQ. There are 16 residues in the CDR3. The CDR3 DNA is TGTGCCAGCAGCCCGAAACAGGGCCTCAACACCGGGGAGCTGTTTTTT. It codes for CASSPKQGLNTGELFF.

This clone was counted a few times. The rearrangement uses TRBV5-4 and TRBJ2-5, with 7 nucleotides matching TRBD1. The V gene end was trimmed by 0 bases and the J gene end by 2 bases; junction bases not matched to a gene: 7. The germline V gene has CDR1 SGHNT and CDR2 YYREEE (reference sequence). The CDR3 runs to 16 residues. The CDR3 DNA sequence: TGTGCCAGCAGCTTGGGGAGACAGGGCTTACAAGAGACCCAGTACTTC. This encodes CASSLGRQGLQETQYF.

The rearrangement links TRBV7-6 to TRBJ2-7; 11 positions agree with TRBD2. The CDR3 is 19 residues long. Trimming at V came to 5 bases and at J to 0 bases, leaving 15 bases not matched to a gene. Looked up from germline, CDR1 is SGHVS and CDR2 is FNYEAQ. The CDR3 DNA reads TGTGCCAGCAGCAGGAGGTATGCGACTAGCGGGGTTAGCTCCTACGAGCAGTACTTC. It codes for CASSRRYATSGVSSYEQYF.

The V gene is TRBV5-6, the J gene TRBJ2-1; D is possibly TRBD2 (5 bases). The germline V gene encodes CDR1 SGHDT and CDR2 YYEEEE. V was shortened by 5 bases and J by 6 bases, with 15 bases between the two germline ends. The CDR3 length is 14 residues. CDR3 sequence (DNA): TGTGCCAGCAGGCCTCCGGGGTACTCCAATGAGCAGTTCTTC. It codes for CASRPPGYSNEQFF.

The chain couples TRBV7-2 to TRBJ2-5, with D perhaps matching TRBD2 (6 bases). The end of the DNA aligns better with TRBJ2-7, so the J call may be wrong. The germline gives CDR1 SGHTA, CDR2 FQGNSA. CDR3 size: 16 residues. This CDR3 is CASSPGPTGGPYEQYF. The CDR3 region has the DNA TGTGCCAGCAGCCCAGGCCCCACCGGGGGACCCTACGAGCAGTACTTC.

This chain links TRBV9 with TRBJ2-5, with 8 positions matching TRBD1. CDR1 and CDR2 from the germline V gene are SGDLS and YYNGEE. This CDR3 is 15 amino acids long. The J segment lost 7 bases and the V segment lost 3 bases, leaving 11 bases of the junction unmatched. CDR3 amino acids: CASSAAGTGPGTQYF. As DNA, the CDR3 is TGTGCCAGCAGCGCCGCCGGGACAGGTCCGGGGACCCAGTACTTC.

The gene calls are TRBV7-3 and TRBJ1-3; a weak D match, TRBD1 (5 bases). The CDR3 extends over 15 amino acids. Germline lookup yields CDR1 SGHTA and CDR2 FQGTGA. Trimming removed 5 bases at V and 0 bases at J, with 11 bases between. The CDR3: CASSRRGGSGNTIYF. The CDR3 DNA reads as TGTGCCAGCAGCCGTCGGGGGGGCTCTGGAAACACCATATATTTT.

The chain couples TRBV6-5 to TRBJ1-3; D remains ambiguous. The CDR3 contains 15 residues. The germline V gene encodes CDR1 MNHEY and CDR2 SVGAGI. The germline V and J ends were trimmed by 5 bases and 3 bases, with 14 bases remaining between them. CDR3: CASSTDTLFGNTIYF. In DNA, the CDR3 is TGTGCCAGCAGTACCGACACCCTCTTTGGAAACACCATATATTTT.

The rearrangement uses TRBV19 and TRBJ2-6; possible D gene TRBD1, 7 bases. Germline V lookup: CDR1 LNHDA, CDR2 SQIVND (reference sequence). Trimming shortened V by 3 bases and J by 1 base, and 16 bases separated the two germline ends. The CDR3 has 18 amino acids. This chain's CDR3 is CASSMWQGDFSGANVLTF. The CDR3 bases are TGTGCCAGTAGTATGTGGCAGGGGGACTTTTCTGGGGCCAACGTCCTGACTTTC.

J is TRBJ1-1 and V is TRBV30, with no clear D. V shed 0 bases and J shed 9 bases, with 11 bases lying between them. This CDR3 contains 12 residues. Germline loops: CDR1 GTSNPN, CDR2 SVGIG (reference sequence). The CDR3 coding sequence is TGTGCCTGGAGTGTACTCGGTGGGCAAGCTTTCTTT. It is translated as CAWSVLGGQAFF.

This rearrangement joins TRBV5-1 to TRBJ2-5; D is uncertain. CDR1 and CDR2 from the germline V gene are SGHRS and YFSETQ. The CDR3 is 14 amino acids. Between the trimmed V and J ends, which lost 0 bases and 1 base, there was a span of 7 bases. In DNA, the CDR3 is TGCGCCAGCAGCTTGGTACGGAGCCAAGAGACCCAGTACTTC. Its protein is CASSLVRSQETQYF.

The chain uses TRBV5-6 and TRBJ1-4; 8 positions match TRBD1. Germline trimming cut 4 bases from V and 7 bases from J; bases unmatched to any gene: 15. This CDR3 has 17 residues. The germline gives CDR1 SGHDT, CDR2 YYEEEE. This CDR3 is CASSQQLGQGRSEKLFF. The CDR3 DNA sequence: TGTGCCAGCAGCCAACAGCTCGGACAGGGAAGGAGTGAAAAACTGTTTTTT.

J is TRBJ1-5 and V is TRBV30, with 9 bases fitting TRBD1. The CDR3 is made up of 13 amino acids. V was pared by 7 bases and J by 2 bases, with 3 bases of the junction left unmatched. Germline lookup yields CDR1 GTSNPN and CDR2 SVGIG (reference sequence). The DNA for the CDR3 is TGTGCCTTGGGACAGGGCGGCAATCAGCCCCAGCATTTT. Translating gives CALGQGGNQPQHF.